These 8 T cell receptor beta chains share one sample of origin, sequenced in a study of shared clonotypes between healthy human individuals. Generated by immunoSEQ multiplex PCR, the TCRdb table keeps only in-frame clones and is missing some. Of some 2 million clones listed, about 95% are singletons. Naive CD8 cells lacked CD45RO, underwent positive selection for CCR7 and left out terminally differentiated effector memory CD45RA+ cells. Sequences were obtained from naive CD8+ T cells sorted from blood. The receptors were gathered from a young man in good health.

This clone was counted once. The chain links TRBV9 to TRBJ2-2; TRBD2 matches at 10 bases. The CDR3 runs to 17 residues. Germline V gives CDR1 SGDLS, CDR2 YYNGEE. Losses at the gene ends were 1 base for V and 2 bases for J; bases not matched to a gene: 5. The CDR3 is CASSVFQRGGNTGELFF. CDR3 coding DNA: TGTGCCAGCAGCGTATTCCAGCGGGGGGGCAACACCGGGGAGCTGTTTTTT. Filled out from reference TRBV9 and TRBJ2-2, the complete variable domain reads DSGVTQTPKHLITATGQRVTLRCSPRSGDLSVYWYQQSLDQGLQFLIQYYNGEERAKGNILERFSAQQFPDLHSELNLSSLELGDSALYFCASSVFQRGGNTGELFFGEGSRLTVL.

Concerning this clone: Other nucleotide sequences in the sample specify the same CDR3. The V and J genes are TRBV6-5 and TRBJ2-7, with 8 bases fitting TRBD2. Per germline, CDR1 MNHEY and CDR2 SVGAGI. The V segment lost 5 bases and the J segment 5 bases; nucleotides outside the gene matches: 11. The CDR3 has 15 residues. The CDR3 spells CASSPGLAGLDEQYF. CDR3 nucleotides: TGTGCCAGCAGTCCGGGATTAGCGGGATTAGACGAGCAGTACTTC.

The chain is built from TRBV28 and TRBJ2-1; no clear D gene. V shed 2 bases and J shed 4 bases, with 9 bases lying between them. Germline V lookup: CDR1 MDHEN, CDR2 SYDVKM. CDR3 length equals 14 residues. DNA of the CDR3: TGTGCCAGCAGTTTAATTACAGAATACAATGAGCAGTTCTTC. This gives the protein CASSLITEYNEQFF.

This clone came up a few times. The V call is TRBV6-1, the J call TRBJ1-1, with D perhaps matching TRBD1 (6 bases). The germline V gene has CDR1 MNHNS and CDR2 SASEGT. The CDR3 runs 14 residues. V lost 3 bases to trimming and J lost 5 bases, with 13 bases between them. The CDR3 DNA reads as TGTGCCAGCAGTGACCTGGGGGCGGGAACTGAAGCTTTCTTT. It specifies CASSDLGAGTEAFF.

The genes are TRBV7-2 and TRBJ2-7, with D unclear. This CDR3 is built from 12 residues. The V end was cut by 3 bases, the J end by 3 bases, with 6 bases between. Germline assignment: CDR1 SGHTA and CDR2 FQGNSA. Written as DNA, the CDR3 is TGTGCCAGCAGCTTTGCAGACTACGAGCAGTACTTC. Its protein is CASSFADYEQYF.

The chain carries TRBV19 and TRBJ2-7; D perhaps matches TRBD2 (6 bases). Germline V gene sequence: CDR1 LNHDA, CDR2 SQIVND (reference sequence). Trimming took off 5 bases at V and 3 bases at J, with 11 bases between the two ends. The CDR3 contains 13 residues. CDR3 residues: CASSSGAGYEQYF. CDR3 DNA sequence: TGTGCCAGTAGTTCAGGAGCGGGCTACGAGCAGTACTTC.

Notes on this clone: Sequence at one end of the junction differs from germline and may be a read error. The rearrangement uses TRBV5-1 and TRBJ2-7, with 11 bases matching TRBD2. The CDR3 is 15 amino acids. Germline CDR1 reads SGHRS; CDR2 reads YFSETQ. CDR3: CASSLDFSGRDEQYF. The CDR3 coding sequence is TGCGCCAGCAGTTTGGATTTTAGCGGGAGGGATGAGCAGTACTTC. Variable domain in full (rest from reference TRBV5-1 and TRBJ2-7): KAGVTQTPRYLIKTRGQQVTLSCSPISGHRSVSWYQQTPGQGLQFLFEYFSETQRNKGNFPGRFSGRQFSNSRSEMNVSTLELGDSALYLCASSLDFSGRDEQYFGPGTRLTVT.

Comment on this clone: Other DNA sequences of this sample code for an identical CDR3. The genes are TRBV11-2 and TRBJ2-7, with 7 nucleotides matching TRBD1. Germline assignment: CDR1 SGHAT and CDR2 FQNNGV. This CDR3 contains 13 residues. Losses at the gene ends were 2 bases for V and 3 bases for J; bases not matched to a gene: 1. CDR3 residues: CASSLRQGYEQYF. The CDR3 DNA sequence: TGTGCCAGCAGCTTAAGACAGGGCTACGAGCAGTACTTC.